These 19 T cell receptor beta chains share one sample of origin, sequenced in a study of persistence of HIV-infected CD4 T cells. This was the immunoSEQ version 4 assay in survey mode. The data were produced by immunoSEQ multiplex PCR, yet TCRdb's version contains in-frame clones alone and is incomplete. The table has under 40,000 clones, over 80% seen once. Their recognized antigens are unknown. Stimulation used around 10 ug/mL lysate from CMV-infected fibroblasts. Sorted nonresponding memory CD4+ T cells were CD40L-negative, CD69-negative, CD45RO-high. Sequenced material: CD4+ T cells sorted from PBMCs after approximately 18-hour stimulation, taken from a patient who received antiretroviral therapy. The receptors were gathered from an adult woman with HIV who was CMV-seropositive.

The CDR3: CATSRDETSGRSYEQYF. Here the CDR3 DNA reads TGTGCCACCAGCAGGGACGAGACTAGCGGGAGATCCTACGAGCAGTACTTC. The chain uses TRBV15 and TRBJ2-7; 12 positions match TRBD2. The CDR3 has 17 amino acids. From germline, CDR1 is LNHNV and CDR2 YYDKDF (reference sequence). V was pared by 3 bases and J by 1 base, with 7 bases of the junction left unmatched.

The CDR3 DNA reads TGCGCCAGCAGCTCCCCGACCGTGGGGCCAGCTTTCTTT. It translates to CASSSPTVGPAFF. The rearrangement links TRBV5-1 to TRBJ1-1; a possible D gene is TRBD1 (5 bases). The CDR3 covers 13 residues. Trimming left V 3 bases short and J 10 bases short, with 16 bases between. Germline V gene lookup returns CDR1 SGHRS and CDR2 YFSETQ.

This chain links TRBV7-2 with TRBJ2-1; 8 positions match TRBD2. V shed 4 bases and J 10 bases; nucleotides not matched to a gene: 12. CDR1 is SGHTA, CDR2 FQGNSA, per germline. This CDR3 has 15 residues. Here the CDR3 reads CASSYPGLEGWEQFF. CDR3 in DNA: TGTGCCAGCAGCTACCCGGGACTAGAGGGTTGGGAGCAGTTCTTC.

The CDR3 spells CSASRGLGNTIYF. The CDR3 nucleotides are TGCAGCGCCTCTAGGGGCCTTGGAAACACCATATATTTT. The chain employs TRBV29-1 and TRBJ1-3, with TRBD1 as a possible D gene (5 bases). Trimming took 7 bases from V and 3 from J, leaving 13 bases between them. Per germline, CDR1 SQVTM and CDR2 ANQGSEA. This CDR3 has 13 residues.

V and J are TRBV7-9 and TRBJ1-1; D perhaps matches TRBD1 (5 bases). This CDR3 has 14 residues. Germline-derived CDR1 and CDR2 are SEHNR and FQNEAQ (reference sequence). With 5 bases removed from V and 6 bases from J, the gap between germline ends came to 16 bases. CDR3 DNA sequence: TGTGCCAGCAGCCAATTAATACGGGGACCTGAAGCTTTCTTT. Translation gives CASSQLIRGPEAFF.

CDR3 nucleotide sequence: TGTGCCAGCAGCAGCCGGACAGGGGGGCCACGCACAGATACGCAGTATTTT. Protein sequence: CASSSRTGGPRTDTQYF. The chain links TRBV21-1 to TRBJ2-3; the table's D call TRBD1 went unverified against the DNA. TRBV21-1 is shown as a pseudogene. The CDR3 length is 17 residues.

The chain uses TRBV5-4 and TRBJ2-4; D remains ambiguous. V was shortened by 0 bases and J by 3 bases, with 10 bases between the two germline ends. Germline-derived CDR1 and CDR2 are SGHNT and YYREEE (reference sequence). This CDR3 has 15 amino acids. CDR3 coding DNA: TGTGCCAGCAGCTTGGGAGCATTTGGCAAAAACATTCAGTACTTC. The encoded protein is CASSLGAFGKNIQYF.

The V gene is TRBV14, the J gene TRBJ2-3; no clear D gene. The CDR3 is 13 amino acids. The germline CDR1 and CDR2 sequences are SGHDN and FVKESK. V was pared by 2 bases and J by 0 bases, with 3 bases between. The CDR3 loop reads CASSQSSTDTQYF. CDR3 coding DNA: TGTGCCAGCAGCCAATCTAGCACAGATACGCAGTATTTT.

The chain recombines TRBV20-1 with TRBJ2-1; tentatively, D is TRBD1 or TRBD2 (5 bases each). The CDR3 totals 10 residues. V was cut by 5 bases and J by 12 bases, with 11 bases left in between. CDR1 and CDR2 from the germline V gene are DFQATT and SNEGSKA (reference sequence). CDR3 coding DNA: TGCAGTGCTTGGAGGCAGGGGCAGTTCTTC. The encoded protein is CSAWRQGQFF.

The chain couples TRBV3-1 (or the pseudogene TRBV3-2) to TRBJ2-1, with D perhaps being TRBD1 or TRBD2 (5 bases each). The CDR3 runs to 17 residues. Germline CDR1 and CDR2: LGHDT and YNNKEL (reference sequence). V dropped 1 base and J dropped 0 bases, with 13 bases sitting between them. The CDR3 DNA reads as TGTGCCAGCAGCCAAGGAAGAGGGGTCCCCTCCTACAATGAGCAGTTCTTC. This translates into CASSQGRGVPSYNEQFF.

In its sample, this clone was seen once. The V and J genes are TRBV20-1 and TRBJ1-2; TRBD1 is a possible D gene (5 bases). This CDR3 is built from 11 residues. Per germline, CDR1 DFQATT and CDR2 SNEGSKA (reference sequence). The V end was cut by 1 base, the J end by 8 bases, with 8 bases between. DNA for the CDR3: TGCAGTGCTAGAGTTAGGGACGGCTACACCTTC. Its protein product is CSARVRDGYTF.

This clone was seen only once. This sequence joins TRBV28 and TRBJ1-2, with D possibly matching TRBD1 (5 bases). Germline V lookup: CDR1 MDHEN, CDR2 SYDVKM. Trimming took 7 bases from V and 5 from J, leaving 17 bases between them. The CDR3 runs to 14 residues. CDR3 bases: TGTGCCAGCACCCCGACGAGGGAGGGGTATGGCTACACCTTC. Protein sequence: CASTPTREGYGYTF.

V usage is TRBV30 and J usage is TRBJ2-6; unclear D gene. This CDR3 region has 14 residues. Trimming took 7 bases from V and 0 from J, leaving 10 bases between them. Per the germline V gene, CDR1 is GTSNPN and CDR2 is SVGIG (reference sequence). For the CDR3, the DNA is TGTGCCTCCACCCGAGGCTCTGGGGCCAACGTCCTGACTTTC. This encodes CASTRGSGANVLTF.

This rearrangement joins TRBV5-4 to TRBJ2-3; unclear D gene. The ends were cut back, 4 bases at V and 0 bases at J, with 3 bases in the middle. CDR1 is SGHNT, CDR2 YYREEE, per germline (reference sequence). The CDR3 covers 12 residues. CDR3 sequence reads: CASSLSTDTQYF. DNA of the CDR3: TGTGCCAGCAGCCTCAGCACAGATACGCAGTATTTT. Full variable domain (outside the CDR3, taken from reference TRBV5-4 and TRBJ2-3): ETGVTQSPTHLIKTRGQQVTLRCSSQSGHNTVSWYQQALGQGPQFIFQYYREEENGRGNFPPRFSGLQFPNYSSELNVNALELDDSALYLCASSLSTDTQYFGPGTRLTVL.

CDR3 loop: CASNRVTEAFF. As DNA, the CDR3 is TGTGCCAGCAACAGGGTTACTGAAGCTTTCTTT. The chain links TRBV5-8 to TRBJ1-1, with a weak D call TRBD1 (6 bases). CDR3 length: 11 amino acids. Trimming removed 6 bases from V and 5 bases from J, with 8 bases in between. Germline-derived CDR1 and CDR2 are SGHTS and YDEGEE.

The sample holds a few counts of this clone. The chain employs TRBV19 and TRBJ1-2; 9 positions match TRBD1. This CDR3 spans 17 amino acids. V shed 3 bases and J 2 bases; nucleotides not matched to a gene: 10. Germline loops: CDR1 LNHDA, CDR2 SQIVND (reference sequence). CDR3 protein: CASSMGQGPLANYGYTF. CDR3 nucleotide sequence: TGTGCCAGTAGTATGGGACAGGGTCCTCTTGCGAACTATGGCTACACCTTC.

This chain uses TRBV7-9 with TRBJ1-3; TRBD1 is a possible D gene (5 bases). The CDR3 is made up of 15 amino acids. Germline CDR1 and CDR2: SEHNR and FQNEAQ (reference sequence). V was clipped by 1 base and J by 2 bases, with 9 bases between them. CDR3: CASSLGRATGNTIYF. Here the CDR3 DNA reads TGTGCCAGCAGCTTAGGCAGGGCTACTGGAAACACCATATATTTT.

The chain has TRBV24-1 and TRBJ2-1, with D maybe TRBD2 (5 bases). The CDR3 runs to 15 residues. The V and J ends lost 2 bases and 0 bases respectively, with 7 bases between them. CDR1 and CDR2 (germline): KGHDR, SFDVKD. CDR3 in DNA: TGTGCCACCAGTGATTCTGGGAGCTCCTACAATGAGCAGTTCTTC. Amino acids: CATSDSGSSYNEQFF.

V and J are TRBV29-1 and TRBJ1-1; no clear D. Per germline, CDR1 SQVTM and CDR2 ANQGSEA. V lost 7 bases to trimming and J lost 8 bases, with 11 bases between them. There are 10 residues in the CDR3. CDR3 nucleotide sequence: TGCAGCGCTACGGCGGGCGAAGCTTTCTTT. Translated: CSATAGEAFF.